A single sample gave rise to the 26 T cell receptor beta chains below, sequenced in a study of T cell repertoires in cytomegalovirus infection. TCRdb re-derived calls from the reads in MiXCR, one entry per CDR3 protein. The table includes 450,000 to 650,000 distinct CDR3 sequences, approximately 26% detected once. Sequencing used PBMCs. The receptor set was obtained from a human donor in good health (CMV status not recorded). Some clones in this sample may be carry-over from other donors' samples.

This clonotype occurred a few times. As DNA, the CDR3 is TGCAGTGCTAGACGACAAAAGCGGGATGGAGCATCAGATACGCAGTATTTT. Amino acids: CSARRQKRDGASDTQYF. The chain couples TRBV20-1 to TRBJ2-3; 7 bases are a match to TRBD2. CDR3 length equals 17 residues. CDR1 and CDR2 from the germline V gene are DFQATT and SNEGSKA (reference sequence). The V and J ends lost 2 bases and 4 bases, in that order; junction bases with no gene match: 15.

This sequence joins TRBV27 and TRBJ2-4; the match to TRBD1 covers 9 bases. The germline CDR1 and CDR2 sequences are MNHEY and SMNVEV (reference sequence). This CDR3 contains 19 residues. The V segment lost 7 bases and the J segment 1 base; nucleotides outside the gene matches: 17. The CDR3 DNA reads TGTGCCAGCACCGACCCGCCGGGACAGGGAGGTAGGGCCAAAAACATTCAGTACTTC. Protein product: CASTDPPGQGGRAKNIQYF.

The rearrangement uses TRBV12-5 and TRBJ1-1; D is unresolved. CDR1 and CDR2 (germline): LGHNT, FRNRAP. The CDR3 has 13 residues. The V end was cut by 4 bases, the J end by 1 base, with 7 bases between. The CDR3 DNA reads TGTGCTAGTGGTTCGGACGGGAACACTGAAGCTTTCTTT. Protein product: CASGSDGNTEAFF.

The chain links TRBV6-5 to TRBJ2-3; D possibly corresponds to TRBD2 (7 bases). The CDR3 is made up of 14 amino acids. V was trimmed by 0 bases and J by 5 bases, leaving 9 bases between them. Per germline, CDR1 MNHEY and CDR2 SVGAGI. The CDR3, as DNA: TGTGCCAGCAGTTACTCGAGGGGGGGAGATACGCAGTATTTT. Encoded protein: CASSYSRGGDTQYF.

The chain employs TRBV2 and TRBJ2-1, with 7 nucleotides matching TRBD2. Germline CDR1 and CDR2: SNHLY and FYNNEI. The CDR3 has 16 residues. Germline trimming cut 4 bases from V and 3 bases from J; bases unmatched to any gene: 9. CDR3 amino acids: CASSGQTSRNYNEQFF. The DNA of the CDR3 is TGTGCCAGCAGTGGCCAGACTAGCAGAAACTACAATGAGCAGTTCTTC.

This clonotype was seen ten or more times. CDR3 amino acids: CASSPNRQGAQETQYF. As DNA, the CDR3 is TGTGCCAGCAGCCCTAACCGACAGGGTGCTCAAGAGACCCAGTACTTC. The chain links TRBV7-2 to TRBJ2-5; 7 bases fit TRBD1. The trim removed 5 bases at V and 2 bases at J, leaving 11 bases unmatched. Germline CDR1 is SGHTA and CDR2 is FQGNSA. The CDR3 loop spans 16 amino acids.

The chain combines TRBV9 with TRBJ2-3; D perhaps matches TRBD2 (5 bases). Trimming took 0 bases from V and 3 from J, leaving 14 bases between them. Germline V gene lookup returns CDR1 SGDLS and CDR2 YYNGEE. This CDR3 comprises 16 residues. The CDR3 nucleotides read TGTGCCAGCAGCGTAGAGGCAGCGGATCGAACAGATACGCAGTATTTT. Translated: CASSVEAADRTDTQYF.

The chain combines TRBV5-4 with TRBJ2-7, with D perhaps matching TRBD2 (7 bases). Germline assignment: CDR1 SGHNT and CDR2 YYREEE (reference sequence). The CDR3 spans 15 residues. Trimming removed 7 bases at V and 3 bases at J, with 20 bases between. CDR3 sequence: CASRGRSGDIYEQYV. The DNA for the CDR3 is TGTGCCAGCCGGGGCCGGAGCGGGGACATCTACGAGCAGTACGTC.

This clonotype has at least ten counts. The rearrangement joins TRBV7-2 to TRBJ2-7, with a weak D call TRBD1 (5 bases). From germline, CDR1 is SGHTA and CDR2 FQGNSA. V shed 3 bases and J shed 2 bases, with 14 bases lying between them. The CDR3 totals 15 residues. In DNA form, the CDR3 reads TGTGCCAGCAGCTTTGGCAGGGTAAAGACCTACGAGCAGTACTTC. Translated, it gives CASSFGRVKTYEQYF.

This clonotype was detected only a few times. The genes are TRBV6-2 or TRBV6-3 and TRBJ1-1, with D perhaps TRBD1 (6 bases). The V gene's germline CDR1 is MNHEY and CDR2 SVGEGT. The CDR3 sequence is 15 residues long. Between the trimmed V and J ends, which lost 6 bases and 0 bases, there was a span of 14 bases. The CDR3 DNA reads TGTGCCAGCAGCTCGCCAGGGGACCTGAACACTGAAGCTTTCTTT. This sequence encodes CASSSPGDLNTEAFF.

V and J are TRBV6-2 or TRBV6-3 and TRBJ2-1, with D maybe TRBD1 (6 bases). The J call is in doubt because the DNA end fits TRBJ2-7 better. The CDR3 covers 13 residues. The germline V gene encodes CDR1 MNHEY and CDR2 SVGEGT. Written as DNA, the CDR3 is TGTGCCAGCGGAAAATACAGGGACAATGAGCAGTACTTC. It encodes CASGKYRDNEQYF.

The table lists this clonotype with a few counts. The CDR3 coding sequence is TGTGCCAGCAGCTTAAGGGACAGGGGTTCCGGGGAGCTGTTTTTT. This sequence encodes CASSLRDRGSGELFF. The genes are TRBV11-3 and TRBJ2-2; 10 nucleotides match TRBD1. The germline V gene has CDR1 SGHNT and CDR2 YENEEA. V lost 2 bases, J lost 6 bases, and 3 bases stayed unmatched. CDR3 length equals 15 residues. Supplemented by reference TRBV11-3 and TRBJ2-2, the full variable domain reads EAGVVQSPRYKIIEKKQPVAFWCNPISGHNTLYWYLQNLGQGPELLIRYENEEAVDDSQLPKDRFSAERLKGVDSTLKIQPAELGDSAVYLCASSLRDRGSGELFFGEGSRLTVL.

The genes are TRBV5-4 and TRBJ2-7; 9 positions agree with TRBD1. The germline V gene has CDR1 SGHNT and CDR2 YYREEE (reference sequence). The CDR3 is 13 amino acids. V gave up 4 bases and J gave up 5 bases; unmatched junction bases: 4. CDR3 nucleotide sequence: TGTGCCAGCAGCATTGGGACAGGGAACGAGCAGTACTTC. Translation gives CASSIGTGNEQYF.

As concerns this clonotype: A read error may explain this, as a much larger clone is one base away. This rearrangement joins TRBV28 to TRBJ1-1; D unclear. The CDR3 sequence is 15 residues long. V lost 11 bases and J 0 bases, leaving 19 bases between the germline ends. CDR1 and CDR2 from the germline V gene are MDHEN and SYDVKM. DNA for the CDR3: TGTGCCTGTCGGCTGGTGAACGGGGTGAACACTGAAGCTTTCTTT. It codes for CACRLVNGVNTEAFF.

This clonotype has a handful of counts. The J gene is TRBJ1-1, the V gene TRBV6-6; D is unresolved. Trimming left V 6 bases short and J 4 bases short, with 18 bases between. From germline, CDR1 is MNHNY and CDR2 SVGAGI (reference sequence). The CDR3 runs 15 residues. CDR3 region: CASSSFGHGSTEAFF. The CDR3 DNA is TGTGCCAGCAGCAGTTTCGGGCACGGGAGCACTGAAGCTTTCTTT.

A single count supports this clonotype. The chain combines TRBV27 with TRBJ2-1; D possibly uses TRBD1 or TRBD2 (5 bases each). The V end lost 8 bases, the J end lost 0 bases, and 17 bases lay between the germline ends. The CDR3 loop spans 16 amino acids. Germline-derived CDR1 and CDR2 are MNHEY and SMNVEV (reference sequence). The CDR3 sequence is CASGSGTPSSYNEQFF. CDR3 sequence (DNA): TGTGCCAGCGGATCCGGGACCCCGAGCTCCTACAATGAGCAGTTCTTC.

V is TRBV20-1 and J is TRBJ1-6; TRBD1 matches 7 bases. Per the germline V gene, CDR1 is DFQATT and CDR2 is SNEGSKA (reference sequence). The junction had 4 bases not matched to a gene; V was cut back by 6 bases and J by 5 bases. The CDR3 length is 13 residues. The CDR3 DNA reads as TGCAGTGCCAAGGGACAGAATAATTCACCCCTCCACTTT. It specifies CSAKGQNNSPLHF.

The chain uses TRBV7-2 and TRBJ2-2; D possibly corresponds to TRBD2 (7 bases). The V gene's germline CDR1 is SGHTA and CDR2 FQGNSA. The V end was cut by 5 bases, the J end by 2 bases, with 15 bases between. This CDR3 spans 16 amino acids. In DNA, the CDR3 is TGTGCCAGCAGCACACAGGGAGGGGGTAACACCGGGGAGCTGTTTTTT. It is translated as CASSTQGGGNTGELFF.

The chain couples TRBV18 to TRBJ1-2, with 9 nucleotides matching TRBD1. The CDR3 length is 13 residues. Per germline, CDR1 KGHSH and CDR2 LQKENI. With V trimmed by 2 bases and J by 11 bases, 6 bases remained unmatched. Written as DNA, the CDR3 is TGTGCCAGCTCACCAGCCGGGACAGGGCGGTACACCTTC. Residues: CASSPAGTGRYTF.

The chain employs TRBV7-9 and TRBJ1-1, with no clear D. V was shortened by 4 bases and J by 11 bases, with 11 bases between the two germline ends. This CDR3 comprises 11 residues. CDR1 is SEHNR, CDR2 FQNEAQ, per germline (reference sequence). The CDR3 DNA follows: TGTGCCAGCAGCTCCGGAAGGAATGCTTTCTTT. Encoded protein: CASSSGRNAFF.

This clonotype turned up a few times. The chain carries TRBV12-3 or TRBV12-4 and TRBJ2-4, with TRBD1 matching 7 bases. V dropped 7 bases and J dropped 1; count of bases not matched to a gene: 10. This CDR3 is built from 16 residues. DNA of the CDR3: TGTGCCAGCACACCAAGGCAGGGGGTGGCCAAAAACATTCAGTACTTC. It yields the protein CASTPRQGVAKNIQYF.

The V gene is TRBV27, the J gene TRBJ2-7; D not resolved. CDR1 and CDR2 from the germline V gene are MNHEY and SMNVEV (reference sequence). V was cut by 3 bases and J by 3 bases, with 12 bases left in between. CDR3 length: 14 amino acids. The CDR3 bases are TGTGCCAGCAGTTTGGGCCGGGCCTACTACGAGCAGTACTTC. It specifies CASSLGRAYYEQYF.

The chain joins TRBV28 to TRBJ2-7, with D tentatively TRBD1 (6 bases). In germline, CDR1 is MDHEN, CDR2 SYDVKM. CDR3 length equals 15 residues. V was trimmed by 5 bases and J by 4 bases, leaving 18 bases between them. CDR3 DNA sequence: TGTGCCAGCAGTCCAGGCTTTGGGACATATTACGAGCAGTACTTC. It translates to CASSPGFGTYYEQYF.

The V and J genes are TRBV6-2 or TRBV6-3 and TRBJ1-5; 10 bases map to TRBD1. Trimming took 0 bases from V and 6 from J; bases not matched to a gene: 2. From germline, CDR1 is MNHEY and CDR2 SVGEGT. This CDR3 is built from 15 residues. CDR3 sequence: CASSYSGTGVQPQHF. CDR3 coding DNA: TGTGCCAGCAGTTACTCCGGGACAGGGGTTCAGCCCCAGCATTTT.

This chain connects TRBV19 to TRBJ2-7, with TRBD2 matching 12 bases. The germline gives CDR1 LNHDA, CDR2 SQIVND (reference sequence). V lost 5 bases, J lost 3 bases, and 8 bases stayed unmatched. This CDR3 is 16 amino acids long. The CDR3 reads CASSSSRTSGNYEQYF. CDR3 nucleotides: TGTGCCAGTAGTTCATCCAGGACTAGCGGGAACTACGAGCAGTACTTC.

A few counts support this clonotype. This chain uses TRBV4-1 with TRBJ2-4, with no clear D. Germline values: CDR1 MGHRA, CDR2 YSYEKL. The CDR3 length is 17 residues. V lost 5 bases, J lost 1 base, and 18 bases lay in between. The CDR3: CASSNLLAGSAKNIQYF. CDR3 DNA sequence: TGCGCCAGCAGCAACCTGCTGGCCGGCTCGGCCAAAAACATTCAGTACTTC.